The TCR beta chain under discussion was sequenced for a study of Ad26.COV2.S vaccination and SARS-CoV-2 variants. Overall study context: Once or twice, 56 days apart, Ad26.COV2.S was delivered intramuscularly.

Looked up from germline, CDR1 is SGDLS and CDR2 is YYNGEE. CDR3 length: 15 amino acids. The V and J ends lost 0 bases and 1 base respectively, with 5 bases between them. This sample's treatment: around 19 received Ad26.COV2.S at low or high dose, single or two shots; 5 received placebo; per-sample allocation not given. Sampling was performed 63 days after the first vaccine or placebo injection. The protocol was immunoSEQ multiplex PCR, while the TCRdb copy is restricted to in-frame clones and leaves out a portion. This sample has 400,000 to 450,000 clones, with 75% to 95% found just once. The material sequenced was peripheral blood, taken in a trial of Ad26.COV2.S vaccine versus placebo. The V and J genes are TRBV9 and TRBJ1-6; D uncertain. The clonotype originates from a person between 18 and 59 years old who received the Ad26.COV2.S COVID-19 vaccine or a placebo. CDR3 residues: CASSVDGSYNSPLHF. The CDR3 bases are TGTGCCAGCAGCGTAGACGGTTCCTATAATTCACCCCTCCACTTT.